This TCR beta chain was documented in a study of shared clonotypes between healthy human individuals. V gave up 6 bases and J gave up 2 bases, with 14 bases separating them. Germline CDR1 and CDR2: KGHSH and LQKENI. The CDR3 consists of 14 residues. Data came from immunoSEQ multiplex PCR; TCRdb stores just in-frame clones and leaves some out. The data contain over 1.5 million clones, around 98% of them singletons. The sample consisted of naive CD4+ T cells sorted from blood. Documented subset: CD45RA+ positively selected. The chain has TRBV18 and TRBJ2-7, with a possible D match to TRBD1 (5 bases). This receptor was identified in a man aged 25-45 years in good health. The CDR3 sequence: CASSNGDSAYEQYF. In DNA form, the CDR3 reads TGTGCCAGCTCCAACGGCGACAGTGCCTACGAGCAGTACTTC.